This record concerns one TCR beta chain sequence. Its target antigen remains unknown. One base away there is no much larger clone; base qualities are not given. Other DNA sequences in this specimen translate into the identical CDR3. The data were taken from a study of T cells after posttransplantation cyclophosphamide (dated by TCRdb to the mid-2010s). In terms of the full investigation: The study tracked T cell repertoire reconstitution by TRB sequencing after myeloablative bone marrow transplantation using posttransplantation cyclophosphamide as GVHD prophylaxis. Antigen receptor sequencing covered samples from approximately 32 PTCy-treated patients and 16 of their related bone marrow donors. Blood from all 35 or so PTCy patients who had 1-year posttransplant specimens underwent TRB sequencing. In 3 patients, TRB sequencing was also performed on up to 3 more blood samples taken 2 to 5.2 years after transplant, and in 4 patients, pretransplant blood was also TRB-sequenced. Because TRA and TRB clonality correlated tightly in 9 samples, the subsequent TCR analyses were limited to TRB only. Public TRB sequences were queried against a database of over 3,500 sequences associated with responses to pathogens, tumor antigens, self-antigens and alloantigens.

Overall results and qualifications from the work: The TRB repertoires of T cells infiltrating skin or GI tract showed only limited overlap with the TRB repertoires of T cells in blood. At 1-2 months, donor-recipient similarity was low but rose over the first year, and the later blood repertoires were often dominated by donor CD8+ memory clones. Across the approximately 46 patients, TRB clonality was highly associated with recipient CMV seropositivity and CMV reactivation, and diversity with PTCy was similar to that in the CNI/methotrexate controls.

Related bone marrow donors provided peripheral blood samples on the day of marrow donation. Peripheral blood and bone marrow mononuclear cells were isolated by Ficoll-Hypaque density centrifugation and cryopreserved. FACS on a FACSAria II was used to sort CD4+ and CD8+ T cells, including the naive and memory subsets. V gives up 4 bases and J gives up 3 bases, and the segment between their germline ends measures 14 bases. The CDR1 and CDR2 encoded by the germline V gene are SGDLS and YYNGEE. The CDR3 runs 14 residues from the cysteine to the phenylalanine. The retained sequence is limited to the CDR3, 42 bases, with the frame set at the first base. Genomic DNA was the input for TRB sequencing, which was run either with the immunoSEQ assay at survey resolution or with the hsTCRB kit. The paper's processing steps were these. Initial read processing used immunoSEQ software, and repertoire analyses used the LymphoSeq R package. Clonality was calculated as 1 minus normalized Shannon entropy, and the Gini coefficient was also calculated for each TRB dataset. Phenotypes of unsorted samples were inferred by mapping TRB sequences from sorted subsets of the recipient or donor onto the same recipient's unsorted samples. TCRdb provides this immuneACCESS table in a form limited to in-frame rearrangements. Some clones are lacking; in checked studies, under half of them reflect an unresolved V gene, and why the rest are absent is not known. V and J calls and clone size are copied from that table; D and trimming were computed from the DNA. For this sample there are around 18,000 clones; around four fifths appear just once. The ten most abundant clones make up more than 8% of the sample.

This TCR was sampled from a man aged 25-40 years in good health and a related stem cell transplant donor. The chain joins TRBV9 to TRBJ2-7, and the D gene may be TRBD1, 6 bases matching. What was sequenced was memory CD4+ T cells sorted from blood. The DNA sequence is as follows: TGTGCCAGCAGCCCACGAACAGGGAACTACGAGCAGTACTTC. Its product reads: CASSPRTGNYEQYF.